This TCR beta chain was documented in a study of PD-L1 blockade in urothelial cancer. Whole-study context: Twenty-five of the 29 patients were men with bladder-origin urothelial cancer. Blood was subjected to analysis at 3 weeks (second dose) and 6 weeks following treatment start. Typically, measured as a median, blood samples had approximately 130,000 T cells.

Time point of the sample: pretreatment peripheral blood. V lost 6 bases and J lost 0, with 10 bases in between. Germline V gene data show CDR1 as SGHNT and CDR2 as YYREEE (reference sequence). The length of the CDR3 is 14 residues. Profiled with immunoSEQ multiplex PCR; TCRdb holds only in-frame clones, not every one. The sample shows 85,000 to 95,000 clones, around 90% of them seen only once. The source material was PBMCs, sampled around atezolizumab (anti-PD-L1) treatment. This chain joins TRBV5-4 and TRBJ1-3; TRBD1 is a possible D gene (5 bases). The receptor comes from a woman older than 75 with urothelial cancer. The CDR3 spells CASNLQGSGNTIYF. CDR3 in DNA: TGTGCCAGCAATCTGCAGGGCTCTGGAAACACCATATATTTT. The entire variable domain, with the rest obtained from reference TRBV5-4 and TRBJ1-3, is as follows: ETGVTQSPTHLIKTRGQQVTLRCSSQSGHNTVSWYQQALGQGPQFIFQYYREEENGRGNFPPRFSGLQFPNYSSELNVNALELDDSALYLCASNLQGSGNTIYFGEGSWLTVV.